The clone carrying this T cell receptor (beta chain) has only a few counts. In the source study's methods: Reference gene primer amplification yielded estimated nucleated cell counts. Some clones are missing from TCRdb's copy, which holds only in-frame ones; the method was immunoSEQ multiplex PCR. For V, J and clone size, that table is used; D and trimming come from the DNA. Among around 130,000 clones listed, approximately 83% were seen once. These data come from a study of blood T cell repertoires in COVID-19. Study summary: COVID-19 samples collected from the United States, Italy and Spain covered acute and convalescent phases. Nucleic acid was either cDNA or gDNA, and it came from T cells, B-cell-depleted T cells, or PBMCs.

Germline V gene data show CDR1 as MNHEY and CDR2 as SVGAGI. This CDR3 comprises 14 residues. With 7 bases removed from V and 3 bases from J, the gap between germline ends came to 13 bases. The gene calls are TRBV6-5 and TRBJ2-1; D unclear. This sequence was found in a woman aged 45-65 years with acute or convalescent COVID-19. The sample taken for sequencing was peripheral blood. CDR3 nucleotides: TGTGCCAGCACCTTGAGGCTGGGCTACAATGAGCAGTTCTTC. It codes for CASTLRLGYNEQFF.